The 25 T cell receptor beta chains given below trace back to one sample, sequenced in a study of intratumoral heterogeneity in liver cancer. Clones were sequenced by immunoSEQ multiplex PCR, and TCRdb holds only the in-frame ones, with some missing. This sample has about 20,000 clones, with 73% found just once. This specimen consisted of tumor-adjacent normal tissue, obtained before any cancer treatment. Receptor source: a woman in her sixties or seventies with hepatocellular carcinoma.

The rearrangement links TRBV7-9 to TRBJ1-1, with a tentative D call TRBD1 (6 bases). In germline, CDR1 is SEHNR, CDR2 FQNEAQ (reference sequence). This CDR3 contains 16 residues. V was pared by 5 bases and J by 1 base, with 17 bases between. The CDR3 nucleotides read TGTGCCAGCAGCCCAAGCCCGACAGGAGGGAACACTGAAGCTTTCTTT. Its protein is CASSPSPTGGNTEAFF.

V and J are TRBV6-1 and TRBJ2-3, with D hard to call. Trimming removed 1 base at V and 2 bases at J, with 10 bases between. Germline-derived CDR1 and CDR2 are MNHNS and SASEGT. This CDR3 is 15 amino acids long. The DNA for the CDR3 is TGTGCCAGCAGTGAAGTAAGGCGATCCACAGATACGCAGTATTTT. As protein: CASSEVRRSTDTQYF.

This clone qualifies as large (0.1 to 1%). The V and J genes are TRBV5-4 and TRBJ2-7; 7 bases are a match to TRBD2. V was pared by 4 bases and J by 6 bases, with 13 bases of the junction left unmatched. Germline CDR1 SGHNT, CDR2 YYREEE (reference sequence). The CDR3 spans 15 residues. The CDR3 protein is CASSPRERMPGEQYF. The DNA for the CDR3 is TGTGCCAGCAGCCCGCGGGAGCGTATGCCAGGCGAGCAGTACTTC.

V and J are TRBV4-1 and TRBJ2-5, with 13 bases identical to TRBD2. CDR1 is MGHRA, CDR2 YSYEKL, per germline. The CDR3 extends over 15 amino acids. V gave up 5 bases and J gave up 5 bases; unmatched junction bases: 5. The CDR3 DNA sequence: TGCGCCAGCAGCAGGACTAGCGGGAGTTATGAGACCCAGTACTTC. Protein product: CASSRTSGSYETQYF.

This chain connects TRBV29-1 to TRBJ2-5; tentatively, D is TRBD2 (6 bases). This CDR3 has 13 residues. Trimming took 7 bases from V and 2 from J, leaving 14 bases between them. Germline assignment: CDR1 SQVTM and CDR2 ANQGSEA. CDR3 protein: CSGEVGTQETQYF. CDR3 nucleotide sequence: TGCAGCGGGGAGGTGGGCACACAAGAGACCCAGTACTTC.

V is TRBV28 and J is TRBJ1-5; D might be TRBD1 (6 bases). Looked up from germline, CDR1 is MDHEN and CDR2 is SYDVKM. The CDR3 is 15 residues long. Trimming took off 2 bases at V and 2 bases at J, with 10 bases between the two ends. The CDR3 loop is CASSLGGARNQPQHF. The CDR3, as DNA: TGTGCCAGCAGTTTAGGGGGGGCTCGCAATCAGCCCCAGCATTTT.

V gene TRBV2 combines with J gene TRBJ1-1; D gene ambiguous. The CDR3 is 13 residues long. V lost 5 bases and J 0 bases, leaving 7 bases between the germline ends. Per the germline V gene, CDR1 is SNHLY and CDR2 is FYNNEI. CDR3 sequence: CASSPHLNTEAFF. DNA for the CDR3: TGTGCCAGCAGTCCTCACCTGAACACTGAAGCTTTCTTT.

The gene calls are TRBV19 and TRBJ2-6; D is unclear. Trimming stripped 7 bases from V and 1 base from J, with 11 bases between. The CDR3 contains 15 residues. From germline, CDR1 is LNHDA and CDR2 SQIVND (reference sequence). The CDR3 here is CASTVSLSGANVLTF. CDR3 DNA: TGTGCCAGTACGGTGTCACTTTCTGGGGCCAACGTCCTGACTTTC.

This clone was seen a handful of times. The rearrangement joins TRBV7-9 to TRBJ1-4; D gene ambiguous. Germline loops: CDR1 SEHNR, CDR2 FQNEAQ (reference sequence). The V end was cut by 3 bases, the J end by 6 bases, with 11 bases between. The CDR3 is 14 residues long. The CDR3 region is CASSLGTIDEKLFF. Written as DNA, the CDR3 is TGTGCCAGCAGCTTGGGAACCATCGATGAAAAACTGTTTTTT.

This clone has only a few counts. The gene calls are TRBV15 and TRBJ1-1; D unclear. Trimming cost V 3 bases and J 1 base, with 9 bases left between them. The CDR3 extends over 14 amino acids. Germline V gives CDR1 LNHNV, CDR2 YYDKDF (reference sequence). CDR3 nucleotides: TGTGCCACCAGCAGGGATAACAGGAACACTGAAGCTTTCTTT. As protein: CATSRDNRNTEAFF.

This clone was seen only a few times. The chain is built from TRBV15 and TRBJ2-5, with D perhaps TRBD1 or TRBD2 (5 bases each). V was trimmed by 5 bases and J by 5 bases, leaving 18 bases between them. This CDR3 is 15 amino acids long. Per germline, CDR1 LNHNV and CDR2 YYDKDF (reference sequence). The CDR3 DNA reads TGTGCCACCAGCGGGGGAGCTGGGGCCGGTGAGACCCAGTACTTC. This translates into CATSGGAGAGETQYF.

The chain couples TRBV5-1 to TRBJ1-2; weak D call: TRBD1 (5 bases). V was pared by 5 bases and J by 4 bases, with 18 bases between. CDR3 length: 15 residues. Germline CDR1 reads SGHRS; CDR2 reads YFSETQ. The CDR3 DNA is TGCGCCAGCAGGCCCACGTCCGGGGGAGGCTATGGCTACACCTTC. This encodes CASRPTSGGGYGYTF. The whole variable domain, remainder taken from reference TRBV5-1 and TRBJ1-2, is KAGVTQTPRYLIKTRGQQVTLSCSPISGHRSVSWYQQTPGQGLQFLFEYFSETQRNKGNFPGRFSGRQFSNSRSEMNVSTLELGDSALYLCASRPTSGGGYGYTFGSGTRLTVV.

The chain links TRBV30 to TRBJ1-1; 8 bases fit TRBD1. The CDR3 covers 16 residues. Looked up from germline, CDR1 is GTSNPN and CDR2 is SVGIG (reference sequence). The J segment lost 3 bases and the V segment lost 3 bases, leaving 12 bases of the junction unmatched. CDR3 in amino acids: CAWSTPGQGPDTEAFF. CDR3 sequence (DNA): TGTGCCTGGAGCACTCCAGGACAGGGCCCGGACACTGAAGCTTTCTTT.

The chain has TRBV28 and TRBJ1-6, with a weak D call TRBD1 (5 bases). This CDR3 contains 15 residues. Germline CDR1 reads MDHEN; CDR2 reads SYDVKM. V was clipped by 5 bases and J by 9 bases, with 17 bases between them. The CDR3 spells CASSPPGRLISPLHF. CDR3 DNA sequence: TGTGCCAGCAGTCCTCCGGGACGGCTTATTTCACCCCTCCACTTT.

This clone was counted a few times. The genes are TRBV28 and TRBJ1-3, with D perhaps matching TRBD1 (6 bases). CDR1 and CDR2 (germline): MDHEN, SYDVKM. CDR3 length: 12 residues. The V and J ends lost 7 bases and 4 bases respectively, with 8 bases between them. In DNA, the CDR3 is TGTGCCAGCAACAGGGTCGGAAACACCATATATTTT. Amino acid sequence: CASNRVGNTIYF.

The chain links TRBV3-1 (or the pseudogene TRBV3-2) to TRBJ1-2; D remains unclear. Germline assignment: CDR1 LGHDT and CDR2 YNNKEL (reference sequence). The V gene lost 0 bases and the J gene lost 7 bases, with 6 bases spanning the gap. This CDR3 has 12 amino acids. Written as DNA, the CDR3 is TGTGCCAGCAGCCAAGAGTCGTTTGGCTACACCTTC. Amino acids: CASSQESFGYTF.

A single count supports this clone. The V call is TRBV5-1, the J call TRBJ2-2, with D tentatively TRBD1 (6 bases). V was clipped by 6 bases and J by 4 bases, with 10 bases between them. Germline values: CDR1 SGHRS, CDR2 YFSETQ. This CDR3 is 13 amino acids long. The CDR3 spells CASMEQGTGELFF. DNA of the CDR3: TGCGCCAGCATGGAACAGGGCACCGGGGAGCTGTTTTTT. Together with reference TRBV5-1 and TRBJ2-2, the CDR3 gives the full variable domain: KAGVTQTPRYLIKTRGQQVTLSCSPISGHRSVSWYQQTPGQGLQFLFEYFSETQRNKGNFPGRFSGRQFSNSRSEMNVSTLELGDSALYLCASMEQGTGELFFGEGSRLTVL.

This clone qualifies as medium-sized. The chain combines TRBV28 with TRBJ1-5, with 7 bases aligning to TRBD1. Looked up from germline, CDR1 is MDHEN and CDR2 is SYDVKM. CDR3 length equals 14 residues. The V and J ends lost 6 bases and 6 bases, in that order; junction bases with no gene match: 8. CDR3 bases: TGTGCCAGCAGGACGACAGGGTTGGGTCAGCCCCAGCATTTT. Its translation: CASRTTGLGQPQHF.

Remarks on this clone: The junction differs from germline at one of its ends, possibly a read error. The gene calls are TRBV7-7 and TRBJ2-5; TRBD2 matches 11 bases. Germline assignment: CDR1 SSHAT and CDR2 FNYEAQ (reference sequence). This CDR3 region has 17 residues. The CDR3 here is CASSLGVSGRAAETQYF. In nucleotides, the CDR3 is TGTGCTAGCAGCTTAGGAGTTAGCGGGAGGGCCGCGGAGACCCAGTACTTC. The full variable domain, rest sourced from reference TRBV7-7 and TRBJ2-5, is GAGVSQSPRYKVTKRGQDVTLRCDPISSHATLYWYQQALGQGPEFLTYFNYEAQPDKSGLPSDRFSAERPEGSISTLTIQRTEQRDSAMYRCASSLGVSGRAAETQYFGPGTRLLVL.

The chain is built from TRBV29-1 and TRBJ2-7, with TRBD2 matching 13 bases. The V gene end was trimmed by 5 bases and the J gene end by 2 bases; junction bases not matched to a gene: 6. The CDR3 is 15 amino acids. Germline V gene lookup returns CDR1 SQVTM and CDR2 ANQGSEA. Written as DNA, the CDR3 is TGCAGCGTTTATCAGACTAGCGGGGGGACCTACGAGCAGTACTTC. Translation gives CSVYQTSGGTYEQYF.

In DNA form, the CDR3 reads TGTGCCAGCAGGCATACAGGGAATATCCCCTCGGGGTATGAGCAGTTCTTC. Amino acids: CASRHTGNIPSGYEQFF. The V gene is TRBV28, the J gene TRBJ2-1, with a possible D match to TRBD1 (6 bases). Germline CDR1 is MDHEN and CDR2 is SYDVKM. The length of the CDR3 is 17 residues. Trimming took 6 bases from V and 8 from J, leaving 26 bases between them.

This clone was picked up a small number of times. The chain has TRBV5-1 and TRBJ1-4; D is unresolved. The germline CDR1 and CDR2 sequences are SGHRS and YFSETQ. V was clipped by 4 bases and J by 0 bases, with 10 bases between them. This CDR3 is built from 15 residues. For the CDR3, the DNA is TGCGCCAGCAGCGAAAGTTTTACAACTAATGAAAAACTGTTTTTT. Its protein is CASSESFTTNEKLFF.

This rearrangement joins TRBV28 to TRBJ2-5; a possible D gene is TRBD1 (5 bases). Per the germline V gene, CDR1 is MDHEN and CDR2 is SYDVKM. The CDR3 spans 16 residues. Trimming shortened V by 3 bases and J by 0 bases, and 14 bases separated the two germline ends. The chain's CDR3 is CASSLYMGLYQETQYF. In DNA, the CDR3 is TGTGCCAGCAGTTTGTACATGGGGCTATACCAAGAGACCCAGTACTTC.

This chain connects TRBV28 to TRBJ2-7; D is possibly TRBD2 (5 bases). Trimming took off 2 bases at V and 4 bases at J, with 21 bases between the two ends. Per germline, CDR1 MDHEN and CDR2 SYDVKM. This CDR3 contains 17 residues. The CDR3 bases are TGTGCCAGCAGTTTAGGTACTTGGAGCGGAGATTCTTACGAGCAGTACTTC. Translated: CASSLGTWSGDSYEQYF.

V gene TRBV6-5 combines with J gene TRBJ2-3; no reliable D call. Germline V lookup: CDR1 MNHEY, CDR2 SVGAGI. CDR3 size: 15 residues. The V end was cut by 2 bases, the J end by 3 bases, with 12 bases between. The DNA of the CDR3 is TGTGCCAGCAGTTACCCAGGAAATGGGACAGATACGCAGTATTTT. Translated: CASSYPGNGTDTQYF.